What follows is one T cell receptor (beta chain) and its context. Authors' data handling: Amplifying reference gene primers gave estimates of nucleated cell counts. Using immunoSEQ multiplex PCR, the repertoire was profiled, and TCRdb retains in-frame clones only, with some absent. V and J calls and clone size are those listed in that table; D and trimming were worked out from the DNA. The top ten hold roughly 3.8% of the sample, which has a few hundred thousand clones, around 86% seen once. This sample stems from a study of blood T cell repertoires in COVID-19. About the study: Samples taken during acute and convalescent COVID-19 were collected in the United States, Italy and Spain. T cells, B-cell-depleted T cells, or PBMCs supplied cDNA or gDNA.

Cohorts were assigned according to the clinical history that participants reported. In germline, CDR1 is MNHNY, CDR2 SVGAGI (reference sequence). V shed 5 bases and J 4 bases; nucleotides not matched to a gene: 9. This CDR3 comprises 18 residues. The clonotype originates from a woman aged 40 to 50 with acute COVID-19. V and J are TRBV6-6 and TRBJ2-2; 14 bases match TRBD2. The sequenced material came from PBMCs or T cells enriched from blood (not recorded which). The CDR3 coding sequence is TGTGCCAGCAGTCGTGGGACTAGCGGGAGCATTCGCACCGGGGAGCTGTTTTTT. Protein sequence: CASSRGTSGSIRTGELFF.